The 14 T cell receptor beta chains below come from one sample, sequenced in a study of T cell repertoires in cytomegalovirus infection. TCRdb fed the reads into MiXCR, producing one record per CDR3 protein. The table records around 740,000 distinct CDR3 sequences, approximately 34% of them present only once. The sequencing input was PBMCs. These receptors all stem from a human donor in good health (CMV status not recorded). Some clones in this sample may be carry-over from other donors' samples.

The chain links TRBV5-6 to TRBJ2-2; D is perhaps TRBD1 or TRBD2 (5 bases each). The CDR3 length is 16 residues. Per the germline V gene, CDR1 is SGHDT and CDR2 is YYEEEE. Between the trimmed V and J ends, which lost 4 bases and 0 bases, there was a span of 13 bases. The CDR3, as DNA: TGTGCCAGCAGCCGGGGTGGGACGGCGAACACCGGGGAGCTGTTTTTT. It yields the protein CASSRGGTANTGELFF.

This clonotype was counted at least ten times. The gene calls are TRBV7-8 and TRBJ2-7; 12 nucleotides agree with TRBD1. The germline V gene has CDR1 SGHVS and CDR2 FQNEAQ. CDR3 length: 19 amino acids. Trimming removed 4 bases from V and 0 bases from J; junction bases left unmatched: 13. In nucleotides, the CDR3 is TGTGCCAGCAGCTGGGACCGGGACAGGGGGCCGGATAGCTCCTACGAGCAGTACTTC. It is translated as CASSWDRDRGPDSSYEQYF.

The chain combines TRBV4-2 with TRBJ1-5; unclear D gene. Germline CDR1 reads LGHNA; CDR2 reads YNFKEQ. V was shortened by 3 bases and J by 6 bases, with 15 bases between the two germline ends. The CDR3 loop spans 15 amino acids. The CDR3 nucleotides are TGTGCCAGCAGCCAGCCGGAAAGACCCTTTCAGCCCCAGCATTTT. Translating it yields CASSQPERPFQPQHF.

This clonotype was counted only a few times. This chain uses TRBV7-6 with TRBJ2-3; no definite D call. Germline V gene lookup returns CDR1 SGHVS and CDR2 FNYEAQ. The V and J ends lost 2 bases and 4 bases respectively, with 16 bases between them. This CDR3 is 16 amino acids long. The CDR3 DNA follows: TGTGCCAGCAGCTTACGGGTTGGGGATTCTCCAGATACGCAGTATTTT. Amino acid sequence: CASSLRVGDSPDTQYF.

This clonotype was found once. At one boundary the junction diverges from the germline segment, which might be a read error. The chain employs TRBV6-2 or TRBV6-3 and TRBJ1-1; unclear D gene. Germline assignment: CDR1 MNHEY and CDR2 SVGEGT. This CDR3 spans 12 amino acids. The CDR3 DNA reads as TGTGCCAGCAGTTACTGGAACACTGACGCTTTCTTT. Amino acid sequence: CASSYWNTDAFF.

The chain combines TRBV11-2 with TRBJ2-4, with 15 bases matching TRBD2. The germline CDR1 and CDR2 sequences are SGHAT and FQNNGV. The ends lost 5 bases at V and 8 bases at J; junction bases unmatched: 10. The CDR3 is made up of 17 amino acids. The DNA for the CDR3 is TGTGCCAGCAGCCCCCGGACTAGCGGGGGGGCCGGCGACATTCAGTACTTC. Amino acid sequence: CASSPRTSGGAGDIQYF.

This clonotype has more than one count but fewer than ten. The chain is built from TRBV12-3 or TRBV12-4 and TRBJ1-4; TRBD1 matches at 8 bases. V lost 6 bases and J lost 5; bases outside the gene matches: 23. The CDR3 contains 20 residues. The CDR3 bases are TGTGCCAGCAGAACCCAAGTAGGGGACAGGTGGGAAGCGTGGAATGAAAAACTGTTTTTT. Its protein product is CASRTQVGDRWEAWNEKLFF.

J is TRBJ2-3 and V is TRBV4-1; 7 bases map to TRBD2. Germline V gene lookup returns CDR1 MGHRA and CDR2 YSYEKL. With V trimmed by 0 bases and J by 1 base, 7 bases remained unmatched. The CDR3 spans 17 residues. The CDR3 loop reads CASSQDPPAGRTDTQYF. The CDR3 DNA reads as TGCGCCAGCAGCCAAGATCCCCCAGCGGGACGCACAGATACGCAGTATTTT.

This sequence joins TRBV5-1 and TRBJ2-2; 7 nucleotides match TRBD1. Trimming removed 8 bases from V and 0 bases from J; junction bases left unmatched: 16. This CDR3 region has 18 residues. CDR1 and CDR2 from the germline V gene are SGHRS and YFSETQ. CDR3 protein: CARTLPIHRGANTGELFF. CDR3 nucleotides: TGCGCCAGGACTCTTCCTATCCACAGGGGCGCGAACACCGGGGAGCTGTTTTTT.

This clonotype was seen ten or more times. This rearrangement joins TRBV7-8 to TRBJ2-1, with D unclear. This CDR3 is built from 12 residues. V was clipped by 1 base and J by 5 bases, with 3 bases between them. Germline assignment: CDR1 SGHVS and CDR2 FQNEAQ. The CDR3 protein is CASSLEDNEQFF. In nucleotides, the CDR3 is TGTGCCAGCAGCTTAGAGGACAATGAGCAGTTCTTC.

J is TRBJ1-4 and V is TRBV11-2; no clear D gene. The germline V gene has CDR1 SGHAT and CDR2 FQNNGV. V lost 0 bases and J lost 15, with 14 bases in between. The CDR3 runs 13 residues. DNA of the CDR3: TGTGCCAGCAGCTTAGATCCCAGTCCCCCGGTGTTTTTT. It codes for CASSLDPSPPVFF.

The chain uses TRBV28 and TRBJ1-6, with 8 bases fitting TRBD1. Trimming removed 4 bases from V and 6 bases from J; junction bases left unmatched: 8. The CDR3 has 16 amino acids. Germline-derived CDR1 and CDR2 are MDHEN and SYDVKM. The CDR3 DNA sequence: TGTGCCAGCAGTTCTACTGCCGGGACAGGTAATTCACCCCTCCACTTT. It translates to CASSSTAGTGNSPLHF.

The genes are TRBV2 and TRBJ2-2, with 7 bases lining up with TRBD1. CDR1 and CDR2 (germline): SNHLY, FYNNEI. This CDR3 spans 15 amino acids. With V trimmed by 6 bases and J by 4 bases, 8 bases remained unmatched. CDR3 nucleotide sequence: TGTGCCAGCAGACCGACAGGGCCGGTCACCGGGGAGCTGTTTTTT. Its translation is CASRPTGPVTGELFF.

This chain joins TRBV6-1 and TRBJ2-7, with a weak D call TRBD2 (5 bases). The germline V and J ends were trimmed by 5 bases and 0 bases, with 14 bases remaining between them. This CDR3 has 15 amino acids. Looked up from germline, CDR1 is MNHNS and CDR2 is SASEGT. CDR3 sequence reads: CASSRPIGVSYEQYF. DNA for the CDR3: TGTGCCAGCAGTCGACCTATCGGGGTCTCCTACGAGCAGTACTTC.